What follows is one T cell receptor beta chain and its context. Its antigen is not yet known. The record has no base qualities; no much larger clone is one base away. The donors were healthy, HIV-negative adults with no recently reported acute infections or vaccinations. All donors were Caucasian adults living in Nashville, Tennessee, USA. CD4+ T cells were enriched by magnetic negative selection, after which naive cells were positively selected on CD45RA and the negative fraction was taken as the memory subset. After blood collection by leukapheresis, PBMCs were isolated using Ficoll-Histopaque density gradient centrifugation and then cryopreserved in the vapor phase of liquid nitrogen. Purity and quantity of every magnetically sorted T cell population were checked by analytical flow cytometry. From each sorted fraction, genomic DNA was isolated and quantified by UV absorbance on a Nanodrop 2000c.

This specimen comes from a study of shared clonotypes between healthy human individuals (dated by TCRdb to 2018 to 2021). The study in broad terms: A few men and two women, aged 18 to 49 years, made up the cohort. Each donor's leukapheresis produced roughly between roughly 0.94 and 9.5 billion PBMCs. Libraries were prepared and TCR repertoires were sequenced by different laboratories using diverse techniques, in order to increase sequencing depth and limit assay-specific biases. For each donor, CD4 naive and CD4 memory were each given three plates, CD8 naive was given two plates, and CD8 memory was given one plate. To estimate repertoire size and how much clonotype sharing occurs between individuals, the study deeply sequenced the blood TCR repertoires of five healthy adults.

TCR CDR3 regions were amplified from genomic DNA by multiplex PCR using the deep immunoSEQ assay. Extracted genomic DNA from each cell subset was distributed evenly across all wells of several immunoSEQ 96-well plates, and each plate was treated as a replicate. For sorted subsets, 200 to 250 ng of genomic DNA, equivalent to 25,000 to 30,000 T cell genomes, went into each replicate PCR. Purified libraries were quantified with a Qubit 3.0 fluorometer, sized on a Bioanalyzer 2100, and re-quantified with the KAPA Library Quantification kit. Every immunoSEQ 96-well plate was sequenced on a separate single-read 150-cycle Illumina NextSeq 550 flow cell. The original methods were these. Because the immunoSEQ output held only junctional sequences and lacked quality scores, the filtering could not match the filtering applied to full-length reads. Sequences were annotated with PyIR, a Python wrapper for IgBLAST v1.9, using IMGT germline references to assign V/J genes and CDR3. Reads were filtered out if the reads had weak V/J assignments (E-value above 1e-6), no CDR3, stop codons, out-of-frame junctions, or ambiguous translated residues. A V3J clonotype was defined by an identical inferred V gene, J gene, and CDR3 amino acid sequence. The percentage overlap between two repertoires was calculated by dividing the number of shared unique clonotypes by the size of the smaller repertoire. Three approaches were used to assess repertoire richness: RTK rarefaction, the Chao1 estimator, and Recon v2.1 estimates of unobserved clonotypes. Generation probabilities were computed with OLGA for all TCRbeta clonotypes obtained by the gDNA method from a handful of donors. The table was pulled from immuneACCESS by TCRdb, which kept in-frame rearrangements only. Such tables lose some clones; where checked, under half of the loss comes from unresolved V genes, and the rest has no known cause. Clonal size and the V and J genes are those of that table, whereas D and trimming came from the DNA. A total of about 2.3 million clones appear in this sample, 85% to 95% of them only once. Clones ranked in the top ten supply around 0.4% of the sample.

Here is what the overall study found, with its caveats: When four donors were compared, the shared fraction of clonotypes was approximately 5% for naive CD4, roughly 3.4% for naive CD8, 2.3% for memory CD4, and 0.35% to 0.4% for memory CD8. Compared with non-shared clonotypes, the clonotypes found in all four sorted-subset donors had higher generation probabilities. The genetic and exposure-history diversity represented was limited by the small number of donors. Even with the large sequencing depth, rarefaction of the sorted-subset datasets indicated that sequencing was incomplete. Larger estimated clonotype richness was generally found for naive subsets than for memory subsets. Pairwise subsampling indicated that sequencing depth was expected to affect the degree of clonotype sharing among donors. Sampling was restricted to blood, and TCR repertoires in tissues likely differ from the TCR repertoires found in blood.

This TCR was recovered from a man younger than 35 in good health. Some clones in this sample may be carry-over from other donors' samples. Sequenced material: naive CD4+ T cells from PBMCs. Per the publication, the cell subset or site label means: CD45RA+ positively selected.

The nucleotides read TGTGCCAGCAGTTTGCGGGTTTACTATGGCTACACCTTC. Translated, this gives CASSLRVYYGYTF. This chain is built from TRBV28 and TRBJ1-2, with the identity of the D gene unclear. V and J are truncated by 3 bases and 3 bases respectively, leaving an intervening sequence of 8 bases. Looking up the germline V gene yields CDR1 MDHEN and CDR2 SYDVKM. There are 13 amino acids in the CDR3, from cysteine to phenylalanine inclusive. CDR3 DNA is the only sequence kept; it has 39 bases, read in frame from the first base.